This T cell receptor (beta chain) was captured by sequencing in a study of CD8 T cells in Susac syndrome. TCR beta sequences were obtained from blood CD8+ and CD4+ T cells. It was negative isolation that provided the CD8+ and CD4+ T cells, whereas TEMRA cells were enriched by FACS. Reverse transcription of roughly 0.5 to 1 ug RNA was performed with random hexamers. Amplification of TCR beta CDR3 spanned 54 Vbeta and 13 Jbeta via immunoSEQ multiplex PCR. TCRdb redid the calling of the immunoSEQ multiplex PCR reads with MiXCR, one entry per CDR3 protein. The sample lists some 400,000 distinct CDR3 sequences, approximately 85% seen once, with roughly 0.1% in the top ten. This CDR3 is 14 amino acids long. Germline CDR1 reads MGHRA; CDR2 reads YSYEKL. Trimming took off 4 bases at V and 5 bases at J, with 14 bases between the two ends.

The rearrangement joins TRBV4-1 to TRBJ1-2; D ambiguous. The sequencing sample was made of CD8+ T cells from PBMCs. The TCR comes from a human donor with multiple sclerosis. CDR3 sequence reads: CASSPYYGIYGYTF. The CDR3 DNA reads TGCGCCAGCAGCCCTTACTATGGGATTTATGGCTACACCTTC.